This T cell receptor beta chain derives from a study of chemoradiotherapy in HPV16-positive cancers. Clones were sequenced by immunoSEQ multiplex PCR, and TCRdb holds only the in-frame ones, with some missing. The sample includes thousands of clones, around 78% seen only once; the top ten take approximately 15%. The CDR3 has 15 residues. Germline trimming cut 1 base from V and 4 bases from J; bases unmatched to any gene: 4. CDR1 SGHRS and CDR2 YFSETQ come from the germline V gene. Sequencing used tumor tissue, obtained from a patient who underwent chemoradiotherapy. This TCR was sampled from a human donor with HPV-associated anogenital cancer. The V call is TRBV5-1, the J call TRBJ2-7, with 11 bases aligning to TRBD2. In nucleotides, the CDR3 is TGCGCCAGCAGCTTGCAAGGGACTAGCGGTTACGAGCAGTACTTC. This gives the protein CASSLQGTSGYEQYF.